This T cell receptor beta chain came from a study of blood T cell repertoires in COVID-19. Study context: Both acute and convalescent COVID-19 samples were obtained from the United States, Italy and Spain.

The length of the CDR3 is 13 residues. V was shortened by 3 bases and J by 5 bases, with 14 bases between the two germline ends. Germline loops: CDR1 DFQATT, CDR2 SNEGSKA (reference sequence). The authors' processing: The authors estimated nucleated cell counts from reference gene primer amplification. Sequenced by immunoSEQ multiplex PCR; TCRdb stores in-frame clones only, minus some. V and J calls and clone size are copied from that table; D and trimming were computed from the DNA. The table includes 140,000 to 150,000 clones, around 89% detected once. The genes are TRBV20-1 and TRBJ2-7, with D perhaps matching TRBD2 (5 bases). The TCR was taken from a man aged 55 to 70 with active or convalescent COVID-19. Sample: peripheral blood. Here the CDR3 DNA reads TGCAGTGCTAGTGAGGACTTGCCCCACGAGCAGTACTTC. The encoded protein is CSASEDLPHEQYF.